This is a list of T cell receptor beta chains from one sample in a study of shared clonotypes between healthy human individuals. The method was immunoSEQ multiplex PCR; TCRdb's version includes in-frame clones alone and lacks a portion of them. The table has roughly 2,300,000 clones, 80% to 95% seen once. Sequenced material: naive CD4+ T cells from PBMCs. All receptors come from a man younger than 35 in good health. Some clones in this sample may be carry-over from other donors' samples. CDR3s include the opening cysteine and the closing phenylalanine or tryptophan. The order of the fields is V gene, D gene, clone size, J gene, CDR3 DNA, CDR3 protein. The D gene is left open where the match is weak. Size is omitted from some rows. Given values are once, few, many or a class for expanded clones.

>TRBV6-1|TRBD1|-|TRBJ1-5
TGTGCCAGCAGTGAAGAGGTCAGGGGGCTCCAGCATTTT
CASSEEVRGLQHF
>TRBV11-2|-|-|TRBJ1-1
TGTGCCAGCAGCGTCCTCTACAGGGCGAAGAACACTGAAGCTTTCTTT
CASSVLYRAKNTEAFF
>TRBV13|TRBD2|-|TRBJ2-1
TGTGCCAGCAGCTCCTCCTTAGCGGGTCGGGCCTACAATGAGCAGTTCTTC
CASSSSLAGRAYNEQFF
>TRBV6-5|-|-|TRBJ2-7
TGTGCCAGCATGCGGGCATCAACCTACGAGCAGTACTTC
CASMRASTYEQYF
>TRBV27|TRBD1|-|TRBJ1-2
TGTGCCAGCAGGAACCCCGGACAGGCCAAAGACTACACCTTC
CASRNPGQAKDYTF
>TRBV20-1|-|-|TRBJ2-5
TGCAGTGCTAGAATAGGGGAGACCCAGTACTTC
CSARIGETQYF
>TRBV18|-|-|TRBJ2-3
TGTGCCAGCTCACCTTTAGTGTCGGGATCCCGCGGACAGAATCACACAGATACGCAGTATTTT
CASSPLVSGSRGQNHTDTQYF
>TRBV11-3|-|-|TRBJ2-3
TGTGCCAGCAGCCCAGGTGGCGCATCAGATACGCAGTATTTT
CASSPGGASDTQYF
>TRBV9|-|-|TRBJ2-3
TGTGCCAGCAGCGTCCTTACGGCGTATACGCAGTATTTT
CASSVLTAYTQYF
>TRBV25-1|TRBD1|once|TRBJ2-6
TGTGCCACACGCTACGGGACAGGGGTTCGTGGGGCCAACGTCCTGACTTTC
CATRYGTGVRGANVLTF
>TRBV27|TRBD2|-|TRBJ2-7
TGTGCCAGCAGTTTATCGGGGCTAGCGGGAAACTACGAGCAGTACTTC
CASSLSGLAGNYEQYF
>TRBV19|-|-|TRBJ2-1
TGTGCCAGTAGTATCATTACCGGCGGTGAGCAGTTCTTC
CASSIITGGEQFF
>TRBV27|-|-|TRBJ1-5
TGTGCCAGCAGTTTAAATTGGGGTGAGCAGCCCCAGCATTTT
CASSLNWGEQPQHF
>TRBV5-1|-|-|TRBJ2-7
TGCGCCAGCAGCTTGGTTCAGGACCCCCACGAGCAGTACTTC
CASSLVQDPHEQYF
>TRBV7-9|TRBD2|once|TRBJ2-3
TGTGCCAGCAGCACCGGACTAGCGGCTAGCACAGATACGCAGTATTTT
CASSTGLAASTDTQYF
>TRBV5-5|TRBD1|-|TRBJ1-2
TGTGCCAGCAGCTTGGGGGCAGGGGGCTGGCAAGGCTACACCTTC
CASSLGAGGWQGYTF
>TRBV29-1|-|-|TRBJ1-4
TGCAGCGTTGAGGGGGACAAAAATGAAAAACTGTTTTTT
CSVEGDKNEKLFF
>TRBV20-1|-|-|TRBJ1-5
TGCAGTGCAAGCGGGAATCAGCCCCAGCATTTT
CSASGNQPQHF
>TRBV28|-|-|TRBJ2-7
TGTGCCAGCAGTTTAATCGGTAGCTTGTACGAGCAGTACTTC
CASSLIGSLYEQYF
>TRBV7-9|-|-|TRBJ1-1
TGTGCCAGCAGCTCCTGGGGGCGAGGGAACACTGAAGCTTTCTTT
CASSSWGRGNTEAFF
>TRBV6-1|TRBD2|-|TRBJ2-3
TGTGCCAGCAGTGTTCGGACTAGCGGGAGTCTTGGAGATACGCAGTATTTT
CASSVRTSGSLGDTQYF
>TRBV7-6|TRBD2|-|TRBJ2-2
TGTGCCAGCAGCCTCCGACGTGCGGGGGGGGTCGCCGGGGAGCTGTTTTTT
CASSLRRAGGVAGELFF
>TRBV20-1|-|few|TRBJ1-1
TGCAGTGCTAGAGATAGGGCTGAAGCTTTCTTT
CSARDRAEAFF
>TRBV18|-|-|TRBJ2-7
TGTGCCAGCTCACCTGGTTTAGCGTTGAGCTCCTACGAGCAGTACTTC
CASSPGLALSSYEQYF
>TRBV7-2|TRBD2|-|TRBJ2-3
TGTGCCAGCAGCTTAGCGGGAGGGCGGTCAGATACGCAGTATTTT
CASSLAGGRSDTQYF
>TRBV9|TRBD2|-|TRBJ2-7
TGTGCCAGCAGCGTAATAGCGGGAGGGCCGGGCGAGCAGTACTTC
CASSVIAGGPGEQYF
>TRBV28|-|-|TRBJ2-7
TGTGCCAGCAGTTTCAATAGACTCGAGCAGTACTTC
CASSFNRLEQYF
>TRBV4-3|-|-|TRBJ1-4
TGCGCCAGCAGCCACTCCGGGGGGGCGCTGGGTGAAAAACTGTTTTTT
CASSHSGGALGEKLFF
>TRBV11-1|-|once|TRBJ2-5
TGTGCCAGCATGGCCTACTCCGGAGAGGGGCAGTACTTC
CASMAYSGEGQYF
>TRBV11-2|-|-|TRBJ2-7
TGTGCCAGCAGCCCCCGGGCAGGGACGAGTTCCGAGCAGTACTTC
CASSPRAGTSSEQYF
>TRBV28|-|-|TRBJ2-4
TGTGCCAGCAGTTTAGGCGGCCGCTGGGATTCCAAAAACATTCAGTACTTC
CASSLGGRWDSKNIQYF
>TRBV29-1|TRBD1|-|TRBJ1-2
TGCAGCGTTGAAGATTTGGGCAGGGGGTATGGCTACACCTTC
CSVEDLGRGYGYTF
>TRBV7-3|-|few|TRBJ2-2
TGTGCCAGCACAAAAGCGGGCCCCGGGGAGCTGTTTTTT
CASTKAGPGELFF
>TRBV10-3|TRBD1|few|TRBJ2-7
TGTGCCATCAGGACAGGGGGGTACGAGCAGTACTTC
CAIRTGGYEQYF
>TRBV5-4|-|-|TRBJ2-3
TGTGCCAGCAGAAGGGGGGAAACAGATACGCAGTATTTT
CASRRGETDTQYF
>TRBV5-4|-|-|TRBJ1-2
TGTGCCAGCAGCTTGGTAGGGACTAACTATGGCTACACCTTC
CASSLVGTNYGYTF
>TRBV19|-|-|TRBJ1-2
TGTGCCAGTAGCCCCAGGTCGACCTATGGCTACACCTTC
CASSPRSTYGYTF
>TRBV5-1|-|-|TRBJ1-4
TGCGCCAGCAGCCCCTCGGTTGGGGCCGGGGGAAAACTGTTTTTT
CASSPSVGAGGKLFF
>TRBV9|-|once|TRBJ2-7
TGTGCCAGCAGCGCCAGAGGGGGGAGCTCCTACGAGCAGTACTTC
CASSARGGSSYEQYF
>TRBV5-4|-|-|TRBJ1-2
TGTGCCAGCAGCCGTACCGGGTTAACGTATGGCTACACCTTC
CASSRTGLTYGYTF
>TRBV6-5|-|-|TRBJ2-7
TGTGCCAGCAGTTCCCCTCGGGGCAGCGGCTACGAGCAGTACTTC
CASSSPRGSGYEQYF
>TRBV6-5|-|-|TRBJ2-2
TGTGCCAGCAGTCAGGGGAGAACCGGGGAGCTGTTTTTT
CASSQGRTGELFF
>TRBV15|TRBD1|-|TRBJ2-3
TGTGCCACCAGCTCTAATCGGGACAGAGGCACAGATACGCAGTATTTT
CATSSNRDRGTDTQYF